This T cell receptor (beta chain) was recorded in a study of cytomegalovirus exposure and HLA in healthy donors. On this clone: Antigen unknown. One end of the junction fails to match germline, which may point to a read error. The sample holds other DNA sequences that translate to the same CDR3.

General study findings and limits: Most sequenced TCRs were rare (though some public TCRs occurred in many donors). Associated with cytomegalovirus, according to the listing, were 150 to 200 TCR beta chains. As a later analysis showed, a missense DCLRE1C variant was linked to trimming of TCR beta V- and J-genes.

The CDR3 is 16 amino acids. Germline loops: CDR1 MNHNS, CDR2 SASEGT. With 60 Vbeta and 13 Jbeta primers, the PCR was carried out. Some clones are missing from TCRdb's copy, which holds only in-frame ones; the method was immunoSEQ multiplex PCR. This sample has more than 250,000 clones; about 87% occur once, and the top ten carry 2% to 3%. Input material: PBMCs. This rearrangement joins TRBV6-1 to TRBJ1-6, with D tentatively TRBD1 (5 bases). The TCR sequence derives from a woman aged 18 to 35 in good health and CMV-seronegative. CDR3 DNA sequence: TGTGCCAGCAGTGGGGGCAGTCTTTCCTATAATTCCCCCCTCCACTTT. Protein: CASSGGSLSYNSPLHF.